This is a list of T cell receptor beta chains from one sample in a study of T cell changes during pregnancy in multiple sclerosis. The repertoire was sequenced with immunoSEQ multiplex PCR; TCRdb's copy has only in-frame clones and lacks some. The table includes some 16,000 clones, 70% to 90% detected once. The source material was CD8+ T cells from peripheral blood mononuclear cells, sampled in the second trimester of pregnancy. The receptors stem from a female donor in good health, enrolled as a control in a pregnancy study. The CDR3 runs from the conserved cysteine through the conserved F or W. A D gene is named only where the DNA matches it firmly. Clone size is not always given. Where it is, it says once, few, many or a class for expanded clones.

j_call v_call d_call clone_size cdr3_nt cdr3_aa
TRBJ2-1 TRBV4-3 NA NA TGCGCCAGCAGCCAAGACAGGGTAGAGGAGCAGTTCTTC CASSQDRVEEQFF
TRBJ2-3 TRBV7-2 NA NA TGTGCCAGCAGCTCAAGCGGGCCCGCGGCAGATACGCAGTATTTT CASSSSGPAADTQYF
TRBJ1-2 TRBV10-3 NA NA TGTGCCATCAGTGGCGGGGTCAACTACACCTTC CAISGGVNYTF
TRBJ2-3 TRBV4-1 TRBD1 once TGCGCCAGCAGCCAAGACCAGACAGGGGGCTTAGCAGATACGCAGTATTTT CASSQDQTGGLADTQYF
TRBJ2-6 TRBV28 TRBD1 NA TGTGCCAGCAGTTTCCCGGGACAGGGAGCCTCTGGGGCCAACGTCCTGACTTTC CASSFPGQGASGANVLTF
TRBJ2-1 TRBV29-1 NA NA TGCAGCGTCGAGGGCGGGGAAGGGAGCTCCTACAATGAGCAGTTCTTC CSVEGGEGSSYNEQFF
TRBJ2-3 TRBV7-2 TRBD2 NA TGTGCCAGCAGCTTACTGGGCGGGGGGGTTGATACGCAGTATTTT CASSLLGGGVDTQYF
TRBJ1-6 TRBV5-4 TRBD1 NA TGTGCCAGCAGTCGCCAGGGGGGTTCCAATTCACCCCTCCACTTT CASSRQGGSNSPLHF
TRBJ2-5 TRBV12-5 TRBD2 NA TGTGCTAGTGGTTTGGCTAGCGGGCCCCAAGAGACCCAGTACTTC CASGLASGPQETQYF
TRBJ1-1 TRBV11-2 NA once TGTGCCAGCAGCCTCTTTGGGGAGTTCGCCAGGACTGAAGCTTTCTTT CASSLFGEFARTEAFF
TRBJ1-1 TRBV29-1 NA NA TGCAGCGCCGATGGAGAGTCCGAAGCTTTCTTT CSADGESEAFF
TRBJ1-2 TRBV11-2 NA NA TGTGCCAGCAGCTTAGTTGGGGGCGGTTCAGGGAATGGCTACACCTTC CASSLVGGGSGNGYTF
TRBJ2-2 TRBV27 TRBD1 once TGTGCCAGCAGTACCGCACAGGGGGTTGGCACCGGGGAGCTGTTTTTT CASSTAQGVGTGELFF
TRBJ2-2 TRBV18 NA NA TGTGCCAGCTCACCACCCACGGGGACATACACCGGGGAGCTGTTTTTT CASSPPTGTYTGELFF
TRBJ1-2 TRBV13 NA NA TGTGCCAGCAGCTTAGACCGGGACATCGGACGCCTTAACTATGGCTACACCTTC CASSLDRDIGRLNYGYTF
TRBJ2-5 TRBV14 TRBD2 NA TGTGCCAGCAGCCCTCTCTGGGGGGGAGAGACCCAGTACTTC CASSPLWGGETQYF
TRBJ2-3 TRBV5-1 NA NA TGCGCCAGCAGCTTGGGATTTGGGCAGAACACAGATACGCAGTATTTT CASSLGFGQNTDTQYF
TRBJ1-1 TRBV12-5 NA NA TGTGCTAGTGGTTTTCCCCGGGACATCAACACTGAAGCTTTCTTT CASGFPRDINTEAFF
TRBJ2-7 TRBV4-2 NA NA TGTGCCAGCAGCCAAGGGCCTGGGGGGAGCGAGCAGTACTTC CASSQGPGGSEQYF
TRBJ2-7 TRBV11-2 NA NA TGTGCCAGCAGCTCTAACTCCTACGAGCAGTACTTC CASSSNSYEQYF
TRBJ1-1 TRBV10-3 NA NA TGTGCCACCGGGGGCGGGGGCACTGAAGCTTTCTTT CATGGGGTEAFF
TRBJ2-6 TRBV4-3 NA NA TGCGCCAGCAGCCAAGTACTCTCTGGGGCCAACGTCCTGACTTTC CASSQVLSGANVLTF
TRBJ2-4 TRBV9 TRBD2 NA TGTGCCAGCAGCGCCTCGGGGGGAATAGCCAAAAACATTCAGTACTTC CASSASGGIAKNIQYF
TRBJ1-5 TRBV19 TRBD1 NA TGTGCCAGTAGTGCGGCAGGGGGCCTCCATCAGCCCCAGCATTTT CASSAAGGLHQPQHF
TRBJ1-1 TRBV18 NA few TGTGCCAGCTCTCGCGGGAGGGGCGGACAGAACACTGAAGCTTTCTTT CASSRGRGGQNTEAFF